Reported below is one TCR beta chain. The CDR3 totals 13 residues. Germline values: CDR1 MGHDK, CDR2 SYGVNS. After removal of 3 bases from V and 6 bases from J, the junction contained 4 bases not matched to a gene. These data come from a study of OX40 agonist ivuxolimab in advanced cancers. The overall study: Patients received intravenous ivuxolimab every 2 weeks at 0.01 to 10 mg/kg.

TCRdb's table, derived via immunoSEQ multiplex PCR, lists solely in-frame clones and lacks some. Counted here are some 66,000 clones, roughly 85% occurring once; the ten biggest clones make up roughly 0.8%. The TCR sequence derives from an adult with an advanced solid tumor such as melanoma, head and neck, liver or kidney cancer. The V call is TRBV25-1, the J call TRBJ2-7; the match to TRBD1 covers 8 bases. The specimen was CD4+ or CD8+ T cells sorted from blood, collected in a trial of the OX40 agonist ivuxolimab. The CDR3 region has the DNA TGTGCCAGCAGTGAGTACAGGGGGTTCGAGCAGTACTTC. It codes for CASSEYRGFEQYF.